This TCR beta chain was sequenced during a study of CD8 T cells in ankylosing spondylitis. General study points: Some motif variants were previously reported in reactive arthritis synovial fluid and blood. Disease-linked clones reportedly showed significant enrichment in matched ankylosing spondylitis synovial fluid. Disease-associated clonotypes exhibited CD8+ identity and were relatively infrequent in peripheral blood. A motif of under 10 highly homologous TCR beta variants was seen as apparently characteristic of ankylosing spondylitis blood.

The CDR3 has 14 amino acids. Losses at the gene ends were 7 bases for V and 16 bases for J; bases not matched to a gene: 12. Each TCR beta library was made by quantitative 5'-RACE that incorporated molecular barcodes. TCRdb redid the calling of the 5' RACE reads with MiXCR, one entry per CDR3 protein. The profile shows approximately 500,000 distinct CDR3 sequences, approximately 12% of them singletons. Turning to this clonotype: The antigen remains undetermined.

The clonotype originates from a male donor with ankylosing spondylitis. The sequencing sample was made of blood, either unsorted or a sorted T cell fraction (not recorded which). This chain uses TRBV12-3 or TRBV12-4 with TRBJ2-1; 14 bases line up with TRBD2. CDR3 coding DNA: TGTGCCAGCACCCTAAGGGGACTAGCGGGAGTTGTCTTCTTC. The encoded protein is CASTLRGLAGVVFF.